Here is one TCR beta chain with its context. This CDR3 comprises 11 residues. CDR1 and CDR2 from the germline V gene are KGHSH and LQKENI. With 1 base removed from V and 11 bases from J, the gap between germline ends came to 8 bases. These data are taken from a study of spatial heterogeneity in lung cancer. In TCRdb, the 5' RACE reads were re-called with MiXCR into one record per CDR3 protein. The sample lists more than 95,000 distinct CDR3 sequences, 9% to 15% occurring once. Time point denoted: blood at routine non-recurrence follow-up after resection. The authors sequenced whole RNA from tumor, nontumor lung or frozen PBMC without sorting.

This chain uses TRBV18 with TRBJ1-1; D is ambiguous. The sample here was PBMCs, taken at follow-up. The receptor comes from a male donor with early-stage non-small cell lung cancer. CDR3 protein: CASSPQGDAFF. CDR3 nucleotide sequence: TGTGCCAGCTCACCACAGGGAGACGCTTTCTTT.